The table lists the clone carrying this T cell receptor (beta chain) with a few counts. The antigen is undetermined. TCRdb recomputed calls from the RT-PCR reads with MiXCR, one row per CDR3 protein. This table holds some 300,000 distinct CDR3 sequences, roughly 22% found once. The data are from a study of response to subunit inactivated influenza vaccine. The CDR3 length is 12 residues. The V end lost 3 bases, the J end lost 9 bases, and 12 bases lay between the germline ends. Germline-derived CDR1 and CDR2 are LGHDT and YNNKEL (reference sequence). The study, taken as a whole, reports: It was suggested by the authors that few new T cells are recruited by each seasonal influenza vaccination.

The clonotype originates from a man aged 50-75 years who received an inactivated influenza vaccine. This chain connects TRBV3-1 to TRBJ2-7, with D maybe TRBD2 (6 bases). The material sequenced was PBMCs from blood, taken 21 months after vaccination. The CDR3 DNA follows: TGTGCCAGCAGCCAGGGACTGGGATGGCAGTACTTC. This encodes CASSQGLGWQYF.